What follows describes a single TCR beta chain. What it binds is unknown. The germline CDR1 and CDR2 sequences are SGHTA and FQGTGA. V dropped 1 base and J dropped 6; count of bases not matched to a gene: 0. CDR3 size: 15 residues. The data are from a study of lymphopenia after photon versus proton radiotherapy. The protocol was immunoSEQ multiplex PCR, while the TCRdb copy is restricted to in-frame clones and leaves out a portion. The data contain about 70,000 clones, about 87% of them singletons. Study-wide findings and caveats: Post-nadir TCR diversity decline inversely tracked overall survival among those who died. Better survival with proton therapy was suggested as possible, not demonstrated. Under photons, naive T cells and diversity fell while effector/memory populations rose. After the lymphocyte nadir, photon-treated repertoires showed oligoclonal expansion, especially of CD8+ Temra cells.

This sequence originates from a man older than 75 with esophageal cancer. Sample: peripheral blood, taken from a patient treated with proton-based radiotherapy. This sequence joins TRBV7-3 and TRBJ2-1; 13 nucleotides match TRBD2. The CDR3 reads CASSLRTSGGNEQFF. The CDR3 coding sequence is TGTGCCAGCAGCTTAAGGACTAGCGGGGGCAATGAGCAGTTCTTC.